This TCR beta chain originates from a study of CD8+CD57+ T cells in acquired aplastic anemia (dated by TCRdb to 2016 to 2019). Regarding the complete study: DNA extracted from sorted CD4+ and CD8+ cells had a mean of roughly 3.4 ug, with a range of about 0.18 to 27.4 ug. For healthy donor samples, the average read count was about 10 million for CD4+ cells and 11.0 million for CD8+ cells.

The research as a whole found: Approximately 31 CD8+ CDR3 sequences were found in both patients and controls but appeared to be highly expressed in patients and within the immunodominant clones of the patients. No significant difference in CD8+ Simpson's diversity was found between patients and healthy controls (P=0.060).

In this study, sorted CD4+ and CD8+ T cells from the blood of healthy subjects and of severe aplastic anemia patients had their TCR repertoires deep-sequenced. Ficoll-Paque density gradient centrifugation was used to isolate peripheral blood mononuclear cells. Before DNA extraction, CD4+ and CD8+ T cells were sorted with FACS or magnetic beads. This clonotype was counted ten times or more. The antigen it recognizes is unknown. No base qualities exist here, and no much larger clone lies one base off it. Genomic DNA was used as template for profiling of TCR beta VDJ combinations and CDR3 sequences. TCR repertoire sequencing was run on an Illumina HiSeq 2000. Per the original workflow: TRBV/TRBJ rearrangement plots, CDR3 size and DJ length profiles, and Simpson's diversity index were used to evaluate the repertoires. The most abundant DNA sequence in the deep sequencing data was defined as the immunodominant clone. CDR3 amino acid sequences were screened for sharing across subjects and were compared with published repertoires and the VDJdb database. TCRdb reanalyzed the raw reads on its own, using fastp at Q25 for trimming and MiXCR for clone calling, and kept in-frame beta chains. Each entry merges the rows of one CDR3 protein and shows their most common DNA and genes. TCRdb, rather than the study authors, made the V and J calls. The sample contains about 210,000 distinct CDR3 sequences, roughly 33% of them found a single time. The top ten constitute 0.9% to 1.2% of the sample.

The germline ends are 21 bases apart after V is trimmed by 6 bases and J by 9 bases. From the germline V gene (reference sequence), CDR1 is WNHNN and CDR2 is SYGVQD. From cysteine to phenylalanine, the CDR3 is 16 amino acids long. Only CDR3 DNA is held: 48 bases, read in frame from base 1. The receptor was derived from a human donor in good health, serving as a control. Sequenced sample: sorted CD4+, CD8+, or CD8+CD57+ T cells (not recorded which) from PBMCs. This chain joins TRBV10-1 to TRBJ1-6, with no D gene named confidently. Here is the DNA: TGCGCCAGCAGCGAAGGACCCGCCTTTGTAGGTTCACCCCTCCACTTT. Its coded protein is CASSEGPAFVGSPLHF.